These 31 T cell receptor beta chains came from one sample sequenced in a study of T cells expressing NK-cell markers. For each CDR3 protein, TCRdb gives one entry from its re-call of the 5' RACE reads, without DNA. The sample table includes almost 450,000 distinct CDR3 sequences. Sample: blood T cells: a sorted CD56 or NKG2C T cell subset, CD4+ or CD8+ T cells, or bulk PBMC T cells (not recorded which). These receptors were obtained from a woman between 18 and 70 years old in good health.

This sequence joins TRBV5-1 and TRBJ2-1; TCRdb's assignment of TRBD2 cannot be checked, as there is no DNA. This CDR3 contains 15 residues. The V gene's germline CDR1 is SGHRS and CDR2 YFSETQ. CDR3 amino acids: CASSSLQRGVDEQFF.

The V and J genes are TRBV12-3 or TRBV12-4 and TRBJ2-5; TCRdb names TRBD1, which stays unverified in the absence of DNA. This CDR3 comprises 13 residues. The CDR3 sequence: CASTPQGRETQYF.

J is TRBJ1-6 and V is TRBV7-2. The CDR3 runs to 14 residues. Germline V gene sequence: CDR1 SGHTA, CDR2 FQGNSA. CDR3 sequence reads: CASSLGTVTSPLHF.

The chain couples TRBV7-2 to TRBJ1-3; the TRBD1 assignment by TCRdb is unverifiable without DNA. Germline values: CDR1 SGHTA, CDR2 FQGNSA. This CDR3 is 15 amino acids long. CDR3 region: CASSPGGAGRNTIYF.

V usage is TRBV4-2 and J usage is TRBJ2-1. Germline lookup yields CDR1 LGHNA and CDR2 YNFKEQ. The CDR3 length is 13 residues. This CDR3 reads CASSQENYNEQFF.

The V call is TRBV18, the J call TRBJ2-1; TCRdb's assignment of TRBD2 cannot be checked, as there is no DNA. CDR1 and CDR2 from the germline V gene are KGHSH and LQKENI. CDR3 length: 16 amino acids. Here the CDR3 reads CASSHRGQRDYNEQFF.

This chain connects TRBV6-1 to TRBJ2-3; TCRdb gives TRBD2 as the D gene, but with no DNA this cannot be confirmed. From germline, CDR1 is MNHNS and CDR2 SASEGT. CDR3 length: 15 amino acids. The CDR3 protein is CASSGDLDEGDTQYF.

This chain uses TRBV20-1 with TRBJ2-1; TCRdb's D call, TRBD2, is unchecked because there is no DNA. Germline-derived CDR1 and CDR2 are DFQATT and SNEGSKA (reference sequence). This CDR3 has 17 amino acids. This CDR3 is CSARVPPGTSGRGEQFF.

The V gene is TRBV7-3, the J gene TRBJ1-1; the TRBD1 assignment by TCRdb is unverifiable without DNA. In germline, CDR1 is SGHTA, CDR2 FQGTGA. CDR3 size: 13 residues. The CDR3 here is CASSMGPTVEAFF.

The chain carries TRBV19 and TRBJ2-1; absent DNA, TCRdb's TRBD2 call cannot be checked. Germline V gene sequence: CDR1 LNHDA, CDR2 SQIVND (reference sequence). The CDR3 is made up of 17 amino acids. CDR3 region: CASSTSPSLAGSNEQFF.

This CDR3 reads CASSPQVAGAISTRYF. V and J are TRBV9 and TRBJ2-3; no DNA is available, so the TRBD2 call from TCRdb remains unchecked. The CDR3 consists of 16 residues. The germline CDR1 and CDR2 sequences are SGDLS and YYNGEE. Drawing the rest from reference TRBV9 and TRBJ2-3, the complete variable domain is DSGVTQTPKHLITATGQRVTLRCSPRSGDLSVYWYQQSLDQGLQFLIQYYNGEERAKGNILERFSAQQFPDLHSELNLSSLELGDSALYFCASSPQVAGAISTRYFGPGTRLTVL.

V and J are TRBV12-3 or TRBV12-4 and TRBJ2-7; TCRdb indicates TRBD2, and absent DNA this call remains unverified. The CDR3 spans 15 residues. The CDR3 is CASSDAGSGTYEQYF.

The chain couples TRBV24-1 to TRBJ2-2; without DNA, the TCRdb call of TRBD1 cannot be checked. The CDR3 extends over 17 amino acids. Germline V CDR1 and CDR2: KGHDR, SFDVKD. Here the CDR3 reads CATSLNPGQPHTGELFF.

The V gene is TRBV30, the J gene TRBJ2-1; lacking DNA, the TRBD2 call made by TCRdb goes unchecked. CDR3 length: 14 residues. Germline V lookup: CDR1 GTSNPN, CDR2 SVGIG (reference sequence). This CDR3 reads CAWSVLGLGLEQFF.

The chain couples TRBV20-1 to TRBJ1-2; TCRdb's D call, TRBD1, is unchecked because there is no DNA. Germline CDR1 reads DFQATT; CDR2 reads SNEGSKA (reference sequence). This CDR3 has 16 amino acids. The CDR3 loop is CSAPVGQGSVIYGYTF.

The rearrangement uses TRBV21-1 and TRBJ1-1. TRBV21-1 is a pseudogene. CDR3 length: 13 residues. CDR3 region: CASSKASGIEAFF.

J is TRBJ1-4 and V is TRBV5-1. This CDR3 has 17 amino acids. Germline V lookup: CDR1 SGHRS, CDR2 YFSETQ. CDR3: CASSFGPPTAANEKLFF. Full variable domain (remainder filled in from reference TRBV5-1 and TRBJ1-4): KAGVTQTPRYLIKTRGQQVTLSCSPISGHRSVSWYQQTPGQGLQFLFEYFSETQRNKGNFPGRFSGRQFSNSRSEMNVSTLELGDSALYLCASSFGPPTAANEKLFFGSGTQLSVL.

This clonotype is labeled medium-sized based on frequency. The chain's CDR3 is CASSLGQMRETQYF. V is TRBV5-1 and J is TRBJ2-5; the D call from TCRdb, TRBD1, cannot be confirmed without DNA. Germline values: CDR1 SGHRS, CDR2 YFSETQ. This CDR3 contains 14 residues.

The genes are TRBV29-1 and TRBJ2-7; TCRdb indicates TRBD1, and absent DNA this call remains unverified. CDR3 length: 13 residues. The germline V gene encodes CDR1 SQVTM and CDR2 ANQGSEA. The CDR3 loop is CSVAVGTGGEQYF.

The rearrangement links TRBV11-1 to TRBJ2-1; the TCRdb D gene call, TRBD2, has no DNA to confirm it. The CDR3 extends over 18 amino acids. Germline-derived CDR1 and CDR2 are SGHAT and FQDESV (reference sequence). The CDR3 spells CASSFSGTSGIPSNEQFF.

The chain couples TRBV4-3 to TRBJ1-2; TCRdb's D call, TRBD1, is unchecked because there is no DNA. The CDR3 totals 17 residues. CDR1 is LGHNA, CDR2 YSLEER, per germline. The CDR3 protein is CASSQDTTMMQGNGYTF.

This chain joins TRBV15 and TRBJ2-3. The CDR3 runs to 14 residues. The germline CDR1 and CDR2 sequences are LNHNV and YYDKDF (reference sequence). The CDR3 protein is CATSRVRGTDTQYF.

The chain employs TRBV6-1 and TRBJ1-5; TCRdb names TRBD1, which stays unverified in the absence of DNA. Germline V gives CDR1 MNHNS, CDR2 SASEGT. The CDR3 spans 15 residues. The CDR3 here is CASTEDRGGNQPQHF.

The chain couples TRBV24-1 to TRBJ2-1. CDR1 and CDR2 from the germline V gene are KGHDR and SFDVKD. The CDR3 contains 13 residues. The CDR3 sequence: CATSDLGFHEQFF.

The genes are TRBV6-5 and TRBJ2-4; TCRdb picks TRBD1, but there is no DNA to check that call. This CDR3 is built from 16 residues. Per germline, CDR1 MNHEY and CDR2 SVGAGI. The CDR3 protein is CASSYGEGKAKNIQYF.

CDR3 sequence: CASSLGGRGTYEQYF. The chain recombines TRBV7-2 with TRBJ2-7; the D gene TCRdb calls, TRBD2, cannot be checked with no DNA. This CDR3 region has 15 residues. Germline V lookup: CDR1 SGHTA, CDR2 FQGNSA.

This sequence joins TRBV10-3 and TRBJ1-6; absent DNA, TCRdb's TRBD1 call cannot be checked. There are 13 residues in the CDR3. Germline V gives CDR1 ENHRY, CDR2 SYGVKD. The CDR3 region is CAIRDRAESPLHF.

The chain couples TRBV20-1 to TRBJ2-2; the D gene TCRdb calls, TRBD2, cannot be checked with no DNA. The CDR3 has 14 residues. CDR1 is DFQATT, CDR2 SNEGSKA, per germline (reference sequence). The chain's CDR3 is CSATEGLPTGELFF.

The J gene is TRBJ1-1, the V gene TRBV6-5; TCRdb proposes TRBD1, but this gene call is untestable without DNA. This CDR3 region has 14 residues. Germline CDR1 and CDR2: MNHEY and SVGAGI. CDR3 residues: CASSYTGVDTEAFF.

The chain carries TRBV12-3 or TRBV12-4 and TRBJ1-3. This CDR3 has 15 amino acids. CDR3 sequence reads: CASSDQGLSGNTIYF.

The rearrangement joins TRBV29-1 to TRBJ2-5; TCRdb's D call, TRBD1, is unchecked because there is no DNA. The CDR3 has 12 amino acids. CDR1 SQVTM and CDR2 ANQGSEA come from the germline V gene. CDR3 amino acids: CSVLQGRETQYF.